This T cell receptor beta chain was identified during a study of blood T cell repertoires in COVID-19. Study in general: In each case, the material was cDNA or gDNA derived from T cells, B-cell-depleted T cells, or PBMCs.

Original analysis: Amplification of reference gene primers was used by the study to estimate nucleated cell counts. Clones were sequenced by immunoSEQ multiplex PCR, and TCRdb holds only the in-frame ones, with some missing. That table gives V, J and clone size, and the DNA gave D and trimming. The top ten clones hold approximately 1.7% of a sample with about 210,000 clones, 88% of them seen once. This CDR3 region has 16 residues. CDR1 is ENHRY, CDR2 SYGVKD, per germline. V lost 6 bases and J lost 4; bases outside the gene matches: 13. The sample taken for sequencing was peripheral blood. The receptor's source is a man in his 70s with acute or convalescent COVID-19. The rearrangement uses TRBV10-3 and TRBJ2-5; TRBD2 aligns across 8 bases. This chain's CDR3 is CAISETGSGMGETQYF. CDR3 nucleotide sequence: TGTGCCATCAGCGAGACCGGTAGCGGGATGGGAGAGACCCAGTACTTC.